This paragraph reports one T cell receptor (beta chain). The antigen remains unidentified. The length of the CDR3 is 15 residues. CDR1 MGHRA and CDR2 YSYEKL come from the germline V gene. The ends lost 1 base at V and 7 bases at J; junction bases unmatched: 3. The method was immunoSEQ multiplex PCR; TCRdb's version includes in-frame clones alone and lacks a portion of them. The sample consists of roughly 2,300,000 clones, about nine tenths of them appearing once. Recent acute infections and vaccinations were absent in the healthy HIV-negative adult donors. This record belongs to a study of shared clonotypes between healthy human individuals. Study-wide background: Per-donor plates numbered three CD4 naive, three CD4 memory, two CD8 naive and one CD8 memory.

The study, taken as a whole, reports: Several donors shared about 5% of their naive CD4 clonotypes. The study found lower generation probabilities in non-shared clonotypes than in those shared by all four donors.

Sequencing input: naive CD4+ T cells from PBMCs. The subset denotes: CD45RA+ positively selected. The V and J genes are TRBV4-1 and TRBJ2-3; TRBD2 matches 12 bases. The clonotype was recovered from a young man in good health. Some clones in this sample may be carry-over from other donors' samples. CDR3 nucleotides: TGCGCCAGCAGCCAAGGACTAGCGGGAGTCAATACGCAGTATTTT. It yields the protein CASSQGLAGVNTQYF.